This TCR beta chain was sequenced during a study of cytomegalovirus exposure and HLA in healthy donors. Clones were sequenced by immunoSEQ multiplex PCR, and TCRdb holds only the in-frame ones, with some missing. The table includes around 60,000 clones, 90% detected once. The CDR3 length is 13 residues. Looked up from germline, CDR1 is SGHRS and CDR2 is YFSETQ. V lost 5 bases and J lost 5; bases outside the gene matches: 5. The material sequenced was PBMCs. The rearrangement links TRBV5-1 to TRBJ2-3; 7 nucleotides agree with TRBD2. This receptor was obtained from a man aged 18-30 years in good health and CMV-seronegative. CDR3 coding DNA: TGCGCCAGCAGTCGAAGCGGGGAAGATACGCAGTATTTT. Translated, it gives CASSRSGEDTQYF.